These 19 T cell receptor beta chains came from one sample sequenced in a study. MiXCR, run by TCRdb on the 5' RACE reads, gives a single entry per CDR3 protein. This sample has nearly 40,000 distinct CDR3 sequences, with 18% found just once. Sequenced: naive CD4+ T cells sorted from a lymph node. Stated subset: naive CD4+ T cells, CD4+CD45RA+CD25-. Every receptor here comes from a female donor with breast cancer.

This clonotype was detected many times. The chain recombines TRBV6-2 or TRBV6-3 with TRBJ2-7; D unclear. The CDR3 runs 15 residues. In germline, CDR1 is MNHEY, CDR2 SVGEGT. Trimming removed 0 bases from V and 3 bases from J, with 12 bases in between. CDR3 DNA sequence: TGTGCCAGCAGTTACTCGAAAGGACCGCGCTACGAGCAGTACTTC. Translated, it gives CASSYSKGPRYEQYF.

This clonotype was counted ten times or more. This sequence joins TRBV29-1 and TRBJ1-1, with TRBD1 as a possible D gene (6 bases). CDR1 is SQVTM, CDR2 ANQGSEA, per germline. The CDR3 is made up of 12 amino acids. V gave up 6 bases and J gave up 3 bases, with 11 bases separating them. The CDR3 DNA reads as TGCAGCGTAGGGGGGGAGTACACTGAAGCTTTCTTT. Its protein product is CSVGGEYTEAFF.

This clonotype was counted a few times. This chain links TRBV9 with TRBJ2-3; D is uncertain. The CDR3 contains 15 residues. The germline CDR1 and CDR2 sequences are SGDLS and YYNGEE. V dropped 3 bases and J dropped 0 bases, with 11 bases sitting between them. DNA for the CDR3: TGTGCCAGCAGCGCCCGGCTACAAAGCACAGATACGCAGTATTTT. Translating gives CASSARLQSTDTQYF.

The V call is TRBV10-3, the J call TRBJ2-3; TRBD2 aligns across 8 bases. This CDR3 comprises 15 residues. Germline CDR1 and CDR2: ENHRY and SYGVKD. V lost 7 bases and J lost 2; bases outside the gene matches: 8. CDR3 sequence reads: CAIKERELSTDTQYF. The CDR3 DNA is TGTGCCATCAAGGAGCGGGAGTTATCCACAGATACGCAGTATTTT.

Comments on this clonotype: An end of the junction does not agree with germline; a read error may underlie this. This chain joins TRBV20-1 and TRBJ1-1, with 8 bases fitting TRBD1. CDR1 is DFQATT, CDR2 SNEGSKA, per germline (reference sequence). This CDR3 is built from 14 residues. CDR3 protein: CCAEFGTGHFEAFF. In DNA form, the CDR3 reads TGCTGTGCTGAGTTTGGGACAGGCCATTTTGAAGCTTTCTTT.

The gene calls are TRBV9 and TRBJ2-7; D remains unclear. Germline V CDR1 and CDR2: SGDLS, YYNGEE. This CDR3 has 14 amino acids. Trimming removed 2 bases at V and 3 bases at J, with 12 bases between. The CDR3 here is CASSVGQCFYEQYF. DNA for the CDR3: TGTGCCAGCAGCGTGGGTCAATGCTTCTACGAGCAGTACTTC.

The CDR3 coding sequence is TGTGCCAGCAGTATAGGGAAGGGATACGAGCAGTACTTC. It yields the protein CASSIGKGYEQYF. The rearrangement uses TRBV7-3 and TRBJ2-7; no definite D call. The V gene lost 6 bases and the J gene lost 4 bases, with 13 bases spanning the gap. The length of the CDR3 is 13 residues. Germline CDR1 reads SGHTA; CDR2 reads FQGTGA.

This clonotype was observed many times. The chain joins TRBV6-5 to TRBJ2-7; TRBD1 matches 9 bases. There are 14 residues in the CDR3. V dropped 6 bases and J dropped 4; count of bases not matched to a gene: 7. Germline V gives CDR1 MNHEY, CDR2 SVGAGI. The CDR3 coding sequence is TGTGCCAGCAGCTCTCCGACAGGGGGTTACGAGCAGTACTTC. It is translated as CASSSPTGGYEQYF.

The chain combines TRBV7-2 with TRBJ2-5, with 10 bases lining up with TRBD1. The V gene's germline CDR1 is SGHTA and CDR2 FQGNSA. CDR3 length: 15 amino acids. J gave up 3 bases and V 1 base, and 2 bases lay outside the gene matches. CDR3 in DNA: TGTGCCAGCAGCTTAGGGGGGACAGGGGAAGAGACCCAGTACTTC. It is translated as CASSLGGTGEETQYF.

In its sample, this clonotype ranks as medium-sized (0.01 to 0.1%). The genes are TRBV6-5 and TRBJ2-1; unclear D gene. V was shortened by 6 bases and J by 2 bases, with 8 bases between the two germline ends. CDR3 size: 13 residues. Germline V gives CDR1 MNHEY, CDR2 SVGAGI. The CDR3, as DNA: TGTGCCAGCAGGAGAACGACCTACAATGAGCAGTTCTTC. The encoded protein is CASRRTTYNEQFF.

The chain is built from TRBV20-1 and TRBJ1-3; the D is unclear. The CDR3 is 13 residues long. CDR1 and CDR2 (germline): DFQATT, SNEGSKA (reference sequence). Trimming removed 4 bases at V and 0 bases at J, with 7 bases between. DNA of the CDR3: TGCAGTGCTAAACTAATCTCTGGAAACACCATATATTTT. Translated: CSAKLISGNTIYF.

This clonotype was detected a few times. J is TRBJ1-2 and V is TRBV7-2, with unresolved D. The V gene's germline CDR1 is SGHTA and CDR2 FQGNSA. V was shortened by 5 bases and J by 2 bases, with 12 bases between the two germline ends. CDR3 size: 14 residues. The DNA of the CDR3 is TGTGCCAGCAGCCCCGGGTGGTCGAACTATGGCTACACCTTC. Its translation: CASSPGWSNYGYTF.

This clonotype showed up just a few times. The chain recombines TRBV7-8 with TRBJ1-5; D unclear. Germline CDR1 is SGHVS and CDR2 is FQNEAQ. Trimming left V 5 bases short and J 0 bases short, with 2 bases between. The CDR3 length is 12 residues. Here the CDR3 DNA reads TGTGCCAGCAGCGCTAGCAATCAGCCCCAGCATTTT. This translates into CASSASNQPQHF.

This clonotype was detected only a few times. This chain joins TRBV5-1 and TRBJ2-2, with TRBD2 matching 10 bases. There are 17 residues in the CDR3. The V gene end was trimmed by 0 bases and the J gene end by 5 bases; junction bases not matched to a gene: 7. Germline V gene sequence: CDR1 SGHRS, CDR2 YFSETQ. Here the CDR3 DNA reads TGCGCCAGCAGCTTGGCGAGACTAGCGGGCGTAACCGGGGAGCTGTTTTTT. This codes for CASSLARLAGVTGELFF.

A few counts support this clonotype. J is TRBJ2-6 and V is TRBV7-9; no clear D. Germline CDR1 is SEHNR and CDR2 is FQNEAQ (reference sequence). Trimming removed 5 bases at V and 0 bases at J, with 8 bases between. This CDR3 has 15 amino acids. The CDR3 DNA sequence: TGTGCCAGCAGCCCGTTCCCCTCTGGGGCCAACGTCCTGACTTTC. Translating gives CASSPFPSGANVLTF.

The chain links TRBV5-1 to TRBJ2-6, with D unresolved. Germline loops: CDR1 SGHRS, CDR2 YFSETQ. V was pared by 5 bases and J by 4 bases, with 10 bases between. This CDR3 has 14 residues. The CDR3 region is CASSRVDGANVLTF. The CDR3 DNA is TGCGCCAGCAGTAGGGTGGACGGGGCCAACGTCCTGACTTTC.

In this sample, this clonotype turned up many times. V is TRBV12-2 and J is TRBJ1-5. TRBV12-2 is a recognized pseudogene. The CDR3 consists of 14 residues. The CDR3 here is CASRFDCRNQPQHF. The CDR3 DNA reads as TGTGCAAGTCGCTTTGATTGTCGGAATCAGCCCCAGCATTTT.

The chain couples TRBV29-1 to TRBJ1-1, with 8 bases matching TRBD1. The CDR3 spans 15 residues. Germline V gene data show CDR1 as SQVTM and CDR2 as ANQGSEA. CDR3 DNA: TGCATCGTCAGCGGGGACAGGAGCGGGAACACTGAAGCTTTCTTT. This encodes CIVSGDRSGNTEAFF.

The table lists this clonotype with a few counts. J is TRBJ2-1 and V is TRBV5-5; the D is unclear. The germline V gene has CDR1 SGHKS and CDR2 YYEKEE (reference sequence). This CDR3 spans 12 amino acids. Trimming took off 4 bases at V and 7 bases at J, with 9 bases between the two ends. In DNA, the CDR3 is TGTGCCAGCAGCCGGACCCTTAATGAGCAGTTCTTC. The encoded protein is CASSRTLNEQFF.